Many counts were recorded for the clone carrying this T cell receptor beta chain. One junction end does not reproduce the germline sequence, and a read error may be involved. This specimen belongs to a study of T-cell reconstitution after alpha-beta-depleted transplantation in children. The TCRbeta library was prepared with unique molecular identifiers. TCRdb re-called the PCR reads through MiXCR, storing one row per CDR3 protein. The top ten clones hold about 35% of a sample with about 540,000 distinct CDR3 sequences, more than 20% of them seen once. The CDR3 covers 14 residues. CDR1 and CDR2 from the germline V gene are SGHRS and YFSETQ.

This receptor was taken from a boy less than two years old with Wiskott-Aldrich syndrome, due to receive a stem cell transplant. The sample in question was PBMCs, obtained before TCRalphabeta/CD19-depleted stem cell transplant. The J gene is TRBJ1-1, the V gene TRBV5-1; a weak D match, TRBD1 (5 bases). Here the CDR3 reads CASSLGVGNTEAFF. CDR3 sequence (DNA): TGTGCCAGCAGCTTAGGGGTTGGGAACACTGAAGCTTTCTTT.